Following are 31 T cell receptor beta chains from one sample sequenced in a study of CD8 T cells in Susac syndrome. Random hexamers served to reverse transcribe roughly 0.5 to 1 ug RNA. MiXCR, run by TCRdb on the immunoSEQ multiplex PCR reads, gives a single entry per CDR3 protein. Of under 200,000 distinct CDR3 sequences in the sample, more than 85% are singletons; the top ten hold 0.085% to 0.1%. Sequencing was performed on CD4+ T cells from PBMCs. The source of these receptors is a human donor with Susac syndrome.

The genes are TRBV9 and TRBJ2-1; D is perhaps TRBD2 (6 bases). Germline V lookup: CDR1 SGDLS, CDR2 YYNGEE. The CDR3 has 15 amino acids. The V gene lost 4 bases and the J gene lost 0 bases, with 11 bases spanning the gap. The chain's CDR3 is CASSFGTHSYNEQFF. DNA for the CDR3: TGTGCCAGCAGCTTTGGGACTCACTCCTACAATGAGCAGTTCTTC.

The chain carries TRBV5-1 and TRBJ1-1, with unresolved D. Between the trimmed V and J ends, which lost 4 bases and 1 base, there was a span of 11 bases. Germline loops: CDR1 SGHRS, CDR2 YFSETQ. The CDR3 totals 14 residues. In DNA, the CDR3 is TGCGCCAGCAGCGCCCGCGTGGGGAACACTGAAGCTTTCTTT. Residues: CASSARVGNTEAFF.

The chain recombines TRBV7-3 with TRBJ2-5, with 10 bases that match TRBD2. From germline, CDR1 is SGHTA and CDR2 FQGTGA. This CDR3 spans 14 amino acids. Trimming cost V 5 bases and J 2 bases; bases outside gene matches: 2. The CDR3 is CASSQTSGQETQYF. In nucleotides, the CDR3 is TGTGCCAGCAGCCAGACTAGCGGGCAAGAGACCCAGTACTTC. Together with reference TRBV7-3 and TRBJ2-5, the CDR3 gives the full variable domain: GAGVSQTPSNKVTEKGKYVELRCDPISGHTALYWYRQSLGQGPEFLIYFQGTGAADDSGLPNDRFFAVRPEGSVSTLKIQRTERGDSAVYLCASSQTSGQETQYFGPGTRLLVL.

The rearrangement uses TRBV5-1 and TRBJ1-5, with 9 bases matching TRBD1. The length of the CDR3 is 16 residues. The germline V gene encodes CDR1 SGHRS and CDR2 YFSETQ. The V gene end was trimmed by 4 bases and the J gene end by 3 bases; junction bases not matched to a gene: 8. The CDR3 DNA reads TGCGCCAGCAGCCCGGACAGGGGCAGTTTCAATCAGCCCCAGCATTTT. It codes for CASSPDRGSFNQPQHF.

V usage is TRBV12-3 or TRBV12-4 and J usage is TRBJ1-1; D gene uncertain. Trimming removed 6 bases from V and 6 bases from J, with 8 bases in between. The CDR3 length is 11 residues. The CDR3 nucleotides read TGTGCCAGCAGGCGGGATTCTGAAGCTTTCTTT. This gives the protein CASRRDSEAFF.

V usage is TRBV20-1 and J usage is TRBJ1-5, with D perhaps matching TRBD1 (6 bases). Germline V lookup: CDR1 DFQATT, CDR2 SNEGSKA (reference sequence). V was trimmed by 5 bases and J by 5 bases, leaving 13 bases between them. This CDR3 has 13 residues. The CDR3 DNA is TGCAGTGCTCGACGACAGGTTGATCAGCCCCAGCATTTT. This gives the protein CSARRQVDQPQHF.

This clonotype was recorded once. The V gene is TRBV15, the J gene TRBJ2-3, with 7 bases aligning to TRBD2. Germline CDR1 is LNHNV and CDR2 is YYDKDF (reference sequence). Trimming removed 0 bases from V and 2 bases from J; junction bases left unmatched: 2. CDR3 length equals 15 residues. The CDR3 bases are TGTGCCACCAGCAGAGATCTAGCGGCCACAGATACGCAGTATTTT. It encodes CATSRDLAATDTQYF. Full variable domain (missing parts from reference TRBV15 and TRBJ2-3): DAMVIQNPRYQVTQFGKPVTLSCSQTLNHNVMYWYQQKSSQAPKLLFHYYDKDFNNEADTPDNFQSRRPNTSFCFLDIRSPGLGDTAMYLCATSRDLAATDTQYFGPGTRLTVL.

The rearrangement joins TRBV7-2 to TRBJ1-4; TRBD1 aligns across 8 bases. This CDR3 region has 15 residues. Germline lookup yields CDR1 SGHTA and CDR2 FQGNSA. Trimming took 1 base from V and 7 from J; bases not matched to a gene: 5. The CDR3 region has the DNA TGTGCCAGCAGCTTAGAATCAGGGGGCAGTGAAAAACTGTTTTTT. This encodes CASSLESGGSEKLFF.

The genes are TRBV3-1 and TRBJ2-1; the D gene could be TRBD1 or TRBD2 (5 bases each). The CDR3 is made up of 15 amino acids. Between the trimmed V and J ends, which lost 0 bases and 8 bases, there was a span of 14 bases. The germline V gene encodes CDR1 LGHDT and CDR2 YNNKEL (reference sequence). CDR3 sequence (DNA): TGTGCCAGCAGCCAAGAAGTAGTCGGGGCCGATGAGCAGTTCTTC. It specifies CASSQEVVGADEQFF.

The CDR3 nucleotides are TGTGCCACCGGGAGTTACAGCTCCTACGAGCAGTACTTC. It specifies CATGSYSSYEQYF. This chain joins TRBV15 and TRBJ2-7; the D gene is possibly TRBD2 (5 bases). Germline CDR1 and CDR2: LNHNV and YYDKDF (reference sequence). The CDR3 has 13 residues. V was pared by 8 bases and J by 0 bases, with 11 bases between.

This chain links TRBV27 with TRBJ2-7, with D possibly matching TRBD2 (5 bases). V was shortened by 5 bases and J by 7 bases, with 27 bases between the two germline ends. Per germline, CDR1 MNHEY and CDR2 SMNVEV (reference sequence). The CDR3 has 17 residues. The CDR3 nucleotides are TGTGCCAGCAGTCCGCCGGACTGGGCCGTTGGGATCAAGGAGCAGTACTTC. Its translation is CASSPPDWAVGIKEQYF.

The chain links TRBV29-1 to TRBJ1-3, with no clear D. The germline CDR1 and CDR2 sequences are SQVTM and ANQGSEA. CDR3 size: 13 residues. The ends were cut back, 8 bases at V and 6 bases at J, with 17 bases in the middle. As DNA, the CDR3 is TGCAGCCCCGAGTTGTCTCTGAAAAACACCATATATTTT. This translates into CSPELSLKNTIYF.

The chain has TRBV6-2 or TRBV6-3 and TRBJ2-5; D call uncertain. V was cut by 3 bases and J by 5 bases, with 10 bases left in between. The CDR3 totals 13 residues. CDR1 is MNHEY and CDR2 is SVGEGT in the germline V gene. Here the CDR3 reads CASSYRQSETQYF. CDR3 sequence (DNA): TGTGCCAGCAGTTATCGCCAAAGCGAGACCCAGTACTTC.

The chain uses TRBV7-2 and TRBJ2-1; D is undetermined. Looked up from germline, CDR1 is SGHTA and CDR2 is FQGNSA. The CDR3 extends over 13 amino acids. The ends were cut back, 0 bases at V and 2 bases at J, with 2 bases in the middle. CDR3: CASSLAPYNEQFF. CDR3 nucleotides: TGTGCCAGCAGCTTAGCCCCCTACAATGAGCAGTTCTTC.

This CDR3 is CASVGGTGSKVNTEAFF. Written as DNA, the CDR3 is TGCGCCAGCGTTGGGGGAACCGGATCGAAGGTGAACACTGAAGCTTTCTTT. This chain links TRBV4-1 with TRBJ1-1; D possibly corresponds to TRBD1 (5 bases). Per germline, CDR1 MGHRA and CDR2 YSYEKL. This CDR3 has 17 amino acids. Trimming shortened V by 8 bases and J by 0 bases, and 22 bases separated the two germline ends.

The rearrangement uses TRBV11-2 and TRBJ2-5; 8 nucleotides match TRBD1. Trimming cost V 1 base and J 6 bases; bases outside gene matches: 7. Germline V gene lookup returns CDR1 SGHAT and CDR2 FQNNGV. This CDR3 has 15 residues. The DNA of the CDR3 is TGTGCCAGCAGCTTAGTCAGGGGGCGCCTCAAGACCCAGTACTTC. This translates into CASSLVRGRLKTQYF.

This chain links TRBV9 with TRBJ2-3, with D unclear. Germline V lookup: CDR1 SGDLS, CDR2 YYNGEE. Trimming pared 0 bases from V and 0 bases from J, leaving 11 bases between. The CDR3 has 16 residues. The chain's CDR3 is CASSVGLEPSTDTQYF. In DNA, the CDR3 is TGTGCCAGCAGCGTAGGGTTGGAGCCTAGCACAGATACGCAGTATTTT.

This chain joins TRBV7-2 and TRBJ2-2; D might be TRBD2 (5 bases). The CDR3 runs 13 residues. Trimming pared 1 base from V and 8 bases from J, leaving 8 bases between. Germline V gives CDR1 SGHTA, CDR2 FQGNSA. The CDR3 bases are TGTGCCAGCAGCTTAGGAGGGAGAGGGGAGCTGTTTTTT. Protein: CASSLGGRGELFF.

V is TRBV11-1 and J is TRBJ2-3; D gene uncertain. Germline V CDR1 and CDR2: SGHAT, FQDESV (reference sequence). V lost 4 bases and J 9 bases, leaving 11 bases between the germline ends. The CDR3 is 12 amino acids. The CDR3 loop reads CASSSDLRTQYF. The DNA for the CDR3 is TGTGCCAGCAGCTCAGATTTACGGACGCAGTATTTT. The full variable domain, rest sourced from reference TRBV11-1 and TRBJ2-3, is EAEVAQSPRYKITEKSQAVAFWCDPISGHATLYWYRQILGQGPELLVQFQDESVVDDSQLPKDRFSAERLKGVDSTLKIQPAELGDSAMYLCASSSDLRTQYFGPGTRLTVL.

DNA for the CDR3: TGTGCCAGCAGTTACTCGAAGTTCCGGGGAAAAAGCTCCTACGAGCAGTACTTC. It is translated as CASSYSKFRGKSSYEQYF. The chain recombines TRBV6-2 or TRBV6-3 with TRBJ2-7, with a weak D call TRBD2 (5 bases). The V end lost 0 bases, the J end lost 0 bases, and 18 bases lay between the germline ends. CDR1 and CDR2 (germline): MNHEY, SVGEGT. The CDR3 runs 18 residues.

The genes are TRBV10-3 and TRBJ2-1; 8 bases align to TRBD2. Germline values: CDR1 ENHRY, CDR2 SYGVKD. Trimming at V came to 0 bases and at J to 6 bases, leaving 7 bases not matched to a gene. The CDR3 spans 16 residues. CDR3 DNA sequence: TGTGCCATCAGTGAGTCGATTACTAGCGGAAGCAATGAGCAGTTCTTC. It encodes CAISESITSGSNEQFF.

The CDR3 sequence is CASSVGRKLFF. In DNA form, the CDR3 reads TGTGCCAGCAGTGTCGGACGGAAACTGTTTTTT. The chain combines TRBV25-1 with TRBJ1-4, with unresolved D. V was cut by 4 bases and J by 11 bases, with 8 bases left in between. Germline CDR1 MGHDK, CDR2 SYGVNS. The CDR3 runs 11 residues.

The chain uses TRBV11-3 and TRBJ2-3; no definite D call. Germline V gene lookup returns CDR1 SGHNT and CDR2 YENEEA. The length of the CDR3 is 13 residues. The V gene lost 0 bases and the J gene lost 3 bases, with 4 bases spanning the gap. DNA for the CDR3: TGTGCCAGCAGCTTAGACGGAACAGATACGCAGTATTTT. The encoded protein is CASSLDGTDTQYF.

The rearrangement links TRBV27 to TRBJ2-1, with TRBD1 as a possible D gene (6 bases). Germline V gene data show CDR1 as MNHEY and CDR2 as SMNVEV (reference sequence). The V end lost 1 base, the J end lost 6 bases, and 13 bases lay between the germline ends. The CDR3 covers 15 residues. Here the CDR3 reads CASSLFGGPLNEQFF. The CDR3 bases are TGTGCCAGCAGTTTATTTGGGGGCCCGCTCAATGAGCAGTTCTTC.

The chain employs TRBV12-3 or TRBV12-4 and TRBJ1-4, with D unclear. The CDR3 length is 14 residues. The V and J ends lost 11 bases and 4 bases respectively, with 17 bases between them. DNA of the CDR3: TGTGCCGTGCAACGGTCGGGATTTAATGAAAAACTGTTTTTT. Its protein is CAVQRSGFNEKLFF.

This chain links TRBV20-1 with TRBJ2-3; 14 nucleotides agree with TRBD2. Germline CDR1 reads DFQATT; CDR2 reads SNEGSKA (reference sequence). The CDR3 covers 16 residues. V was pared by 1 base and J by 4 bases, with 4 bases of the junction left unmatched. This CDR3 reads CSARGGLAGEPDTQYF. In DNA form, the CDR3 reads TGCAGTGCTAGAGGGGGACTAGCGGGAGAACCAGATACGCAGTATTTT.

V and J are TRBV5-4 and TRBJ2-2, with TRBD1 identical over 7 bases. This CDR3 contains 15 residues. In germline, CDR1 is SGHNT, CDR2 YYREEE (reference sequence). After removal of 4 bases from V and 0 bases from J, the junction contained 3 bases not matched to a gene. CDR3 in DNA: TGTGCCAGCAGCCCGGGACAGACGAACACCGGGGAGCTGTTTTTT. Translation gives CASSPGQTNTGELFF.

The V gene is TRBV9, the J gene TRBJ2-1; TRBD1 matches 7 bases. J was trimmed by 6 bases and V by 4 bases; bases with no gene match: 10. CDR3 length equals 15 residues. CDR1 and CDR2 (germline): SGDLS, YYNGEE. CDR3 loop: CASSLTPTGINEQFF. DNA of the CDR3: TGTGCCAGCAGCCTAACCCCGACAGGGATCAATGAGCAGTTCTTC.

The chain employs TRBV5-1 and TRBJ2-3; D is possibly TRBD1 (5 bases). This CDR3 spans 13 amino acids. Germline CDR1 SGHRS, CDR2 YFSETQ. The V end lost 4 bases, the J end lost 7 bases, and 13 bases lay between the germline ends. The CDR3 coding sequence is TGCGCCAGCAGCGGTCAGGGAAGAAATACGCAGTATTTT. This encodes CASSGQGRNTQYF.

V and J are TRBV24-1 and TRBJ2-3; unclear D gene. V shed 1 base and J shed 0 bases, with 22 bases lying between them. CDR1 KGHDR and CDR2 SFDVKD come from the germline V gene. CDR3 length equals 20 residues. This CDR3 reads CATSDFLTFGRRGSTDTQYF. The CDR3 DNA reads TGTGCCACCAGTGATTTCCTGACGTTTGGGCGGCGAGGTAGCACAGATACGCAGTATTTT.

Only a few counts were recorded for this clonotype. The chain couples TRBV14 to TRBJ1-1; D is ambiguous. The CDR3 has 13 residues. Germline V lookup: CDR1 SGHDN, CDR2 FVKESK. V dropped 4 bases and J dropped 3 bases, with 9 bases sitting between them. The CDR3 sequence is CASSRQKDTEAFF. The DNA for the CDR3 is TGTGCCAGCAGCCGTCAGAAGGACACTGAAGCTTTCTTT.